This T cell receptor beta chain was captured by sequencing in a study of blood T cell repertoires in COVID-19. Authors' methods: For nucleated cells, counts were estimated from reference gene primer amplification. The repertoire was sequenced with immunoSEQ multiplex PCR; TCRdb's copy has only in-frame clones and lacks some. V, J and clone size were drawn from that table, and D and trimming were deduced from the DNA. This sample has under 200,000 clones, with approximately 85% found just once. The V gene's germline CDR1 is SGDLS and CDR2 YYNGEE. This CDR3 spans 15 amino acids. Trimming removed 2 bases at V and 5 bases at J, with 11 bases between.

The material sequenced was PBMCs or T cells enriched from blood (not recorded which). This clonotype was obtained from a middle-aged man with acute COVID-19. The chain links TRBV9 to TRBJ1-6; weak D call: TRBD1 (5 bases). The chain's CDR3 is CASSVSRGDNSPLHF. The CDR3 DNA follows: TGTGCCAGCAGCGTTTCTAGGGGTGATAATTCACCCCTCCACTTT.